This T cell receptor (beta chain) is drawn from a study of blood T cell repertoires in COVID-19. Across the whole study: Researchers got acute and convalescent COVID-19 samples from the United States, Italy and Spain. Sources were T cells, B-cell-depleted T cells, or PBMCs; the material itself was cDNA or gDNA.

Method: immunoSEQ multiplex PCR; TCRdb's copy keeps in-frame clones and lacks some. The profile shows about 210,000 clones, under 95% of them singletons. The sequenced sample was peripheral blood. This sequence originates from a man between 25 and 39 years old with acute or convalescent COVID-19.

The CDR3 nucleotides read TGTGCCAGCAGCTTGGCTGTCCAGGGGAACACTGAAGCTTTCTTT. This gives the protein CASSLAVQGNTEAFF. The rearrangement links TRBV5-4 to TRBJ1-1; D possibly corresponds to TRBD1 (5 bases). This CDR3 has 15 residues. The germline V gene encodes CDR1 SGHNT and CDR2 YYREEE (reference sequence). V was trimmed by 0 bases and J by 1 base, leaving 10 bases between them.